This T cell receptor beta chain was sequenced in a study of CD8+ T cells in alopecia areata. Study context: For the treated group, dosing was oral tofacitinib at 5 to 10 mg twice daily. Patients given treatment had severity scored by the percentage of scalp area affected.

TCR sequencing used cDNA made by reverse transcription of extracted RNA. This table comes from immunoSEQ multiplex PCR, and its TCRdb copy is limited to in-frame clones, with some not included. The sample lists over 35,000 clones; roughly 92% were seen once. Treatment indicated: oral pan-JAK inhibitor, 5-10 mg twice daily. Germline-derived CDR1 and CDR2 are LNHDA and SQIVND (reference sequence). CDR3 size: 15 residues. With V trimmed by 4 bases and J by 5 bases, 10 bases remained unmatched. Here the sequenced sample was CD8+ T cells sorted from blood, taken at week 24, from a patient treated with tofacitinib. The rearrangement joins TRBV19 to TRBJ2-5; TRBD1 matches at 7 bases. The receptor comes from a human donor with alopecia areata. CDR3 amino acids: CASSTETGYEETQYF. As DNA, the CDR3 is TGTGCCAGTAGTACGGAGACAGGGTATGAGGAGACCCAGTACTTC.